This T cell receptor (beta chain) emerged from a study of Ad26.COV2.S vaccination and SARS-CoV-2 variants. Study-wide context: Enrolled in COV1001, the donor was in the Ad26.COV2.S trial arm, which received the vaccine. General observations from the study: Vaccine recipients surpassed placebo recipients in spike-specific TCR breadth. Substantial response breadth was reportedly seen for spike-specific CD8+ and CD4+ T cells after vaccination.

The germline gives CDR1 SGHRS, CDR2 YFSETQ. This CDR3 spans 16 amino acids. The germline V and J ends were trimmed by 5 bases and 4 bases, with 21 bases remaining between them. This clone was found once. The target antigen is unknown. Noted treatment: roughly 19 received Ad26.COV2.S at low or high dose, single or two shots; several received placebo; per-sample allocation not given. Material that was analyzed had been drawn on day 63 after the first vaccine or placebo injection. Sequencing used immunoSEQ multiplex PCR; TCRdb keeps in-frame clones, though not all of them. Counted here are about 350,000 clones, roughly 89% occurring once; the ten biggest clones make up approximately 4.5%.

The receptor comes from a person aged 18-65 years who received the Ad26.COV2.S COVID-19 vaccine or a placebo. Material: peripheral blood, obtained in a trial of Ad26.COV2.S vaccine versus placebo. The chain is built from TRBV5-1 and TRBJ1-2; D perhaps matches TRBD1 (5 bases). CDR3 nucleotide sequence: TGCGCCAGCAGGAGGGGTTGGAGGTGGGATGGCTATGGCTACACCTTC. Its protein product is CASRRGWRWDGYGYTF.